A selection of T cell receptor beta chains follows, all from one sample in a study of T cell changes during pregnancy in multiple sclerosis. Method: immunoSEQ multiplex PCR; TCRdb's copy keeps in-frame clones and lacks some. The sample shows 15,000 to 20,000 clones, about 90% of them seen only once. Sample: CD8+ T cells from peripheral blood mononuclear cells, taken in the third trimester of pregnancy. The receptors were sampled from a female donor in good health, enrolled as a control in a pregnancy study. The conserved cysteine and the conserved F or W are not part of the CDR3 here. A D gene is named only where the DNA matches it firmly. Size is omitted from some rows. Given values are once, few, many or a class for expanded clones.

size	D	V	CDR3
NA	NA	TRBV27	ASGPFYEQY
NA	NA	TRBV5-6	ASSLGVSMGGEQY
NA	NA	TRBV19	ASSGMGSEQY
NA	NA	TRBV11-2	ASRQIRAASTDTQY
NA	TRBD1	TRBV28	ASSYEQGAQPQH
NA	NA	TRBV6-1	ASSAETTSDGYT
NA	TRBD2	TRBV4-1	ASSQTLASGRSYEQY
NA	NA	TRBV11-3	ASSLAQQGSSNQPQH
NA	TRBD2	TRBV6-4	ASSDSSGGADTQY
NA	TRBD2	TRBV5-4	ASSQGTSGGADTQY
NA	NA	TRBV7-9	ASSSKEPGDYEQY
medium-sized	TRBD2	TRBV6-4	ASSDASGTNNEQF
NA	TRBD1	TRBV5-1	ASSLQQGVAAKNIQY
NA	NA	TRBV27	ASSRGQGSSYEQY
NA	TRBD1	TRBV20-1	SARTGGEQY
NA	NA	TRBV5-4	ASGGALELGEQF
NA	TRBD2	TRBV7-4	ASSSGLAFSYEQY
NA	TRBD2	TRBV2	ASSPGTTDNEQF
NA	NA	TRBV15	ATSRAAGGSGGFKETQY
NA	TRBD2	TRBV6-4	ASSPGLAGGADTQY
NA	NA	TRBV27	ASSLGQGSYNEQF
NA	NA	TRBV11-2	ASSFHRQVPSDEQY
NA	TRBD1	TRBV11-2	ASSQRDRGFGEQY
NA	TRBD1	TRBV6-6	ASSYAGGGIQY
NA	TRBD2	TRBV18	ASSLSSGGSNEQF
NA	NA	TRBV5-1	ASSSGTTSTDTQY
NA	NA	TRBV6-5	ASNSLGGTNEKLF
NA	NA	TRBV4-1	ASSQEGGVINQPQH
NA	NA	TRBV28	ASSSDSHPPNYGYT
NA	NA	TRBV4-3	ASSQVSGDHYEQY
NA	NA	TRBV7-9	ASSKLEKNIQY
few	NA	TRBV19	ASSLPVPGGTIY
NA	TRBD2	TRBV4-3	ASSQWGSASGISNEQF
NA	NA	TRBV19	ASSMGGLNTEAF
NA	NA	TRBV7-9	ASRPGSTDTQY
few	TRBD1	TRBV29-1	SVEFRDSYYGYT